Below, one T cell receptor (beta chain) is given with its context. The data derive from a study of blood T cell repertoires in COVID-19. The germline V gene encodes CDR1 SQVTM and CDR2 ANQGSEA. This CDR3 contains 13 residues. V was pared by 7 bases and J by 0 bases, with 6 bases of the junction left unmatched. Sequencing was performed with immunoSEQ multiplex PCR; in TCRdb, only in-frame clones are kept and a portion is missing. The data contain 130,000 to 150,000 clones, approximately 81% of them singletons. The sequencing sample was made of peripheral blood. The sequence was obtained from a human donor in a cohort sampled during active COVID-19. The rearrangement uses TRBV29-1 and TRBJ2-7, with 7 bases that match TRBD2. The CDR3 loop reads CSARDYLSYEQYF. Here the CDR3 DNA reads TGCAGCGCCCGGGACTATCTCTCCTACGAGCAGTACTTC.